This T cell receptor (beta chain) was identified during a study of monozygotic twins with inflammatory bowel disease (dated by TCRdb to between 2019 and 2020). About the study as a whole: In total, approximately 28 monozygotic twin pairs made up the full study: 19 Danish pairs, all IBD-discordant, plus nine German pairs, of which four were IBD-concordant and five were IBD-discordant. Disease-associated traits were sought mainly through comparisons between IBD patients and their genetically identical healthy co-twins within discordant pairs. Each individual had, on average, about 151 000 unique TCRalpha sequences and 181 000 unique TCRbeta sequences available for analysis.

The CDR3, cysteine through phenylalanine, is 16 amino acids long. The DNA is not on file. The germline V gene sets CDR1 to MDHEN and CDR2 to SYDVKM. Details on this clonotype: The antigen it binds to is not known.

From each donor, a roughly 2.6 ml peripheral blood sample was collected into PAXgene tubes and stored at -80 degrees C. Without T cell sorting, total RNA was isolated from whole blood using the PAXgene blood miRNA kit on an automated QIAcube. Peripheral blood from monozygotic twin pairs concordant or discordant for inflammatory bowel disease was subjected to deep TCRalpha and TCRbeta repertoire profiling with unique molecular barcoding. For every twin pair, smoking habits were documented, and each individual was categorised as a current, former or never smoker. Findings and caveats that apply to the study as a whole: The results gave no support for a single strong signal or clonotype linked to IBD. Distinction between different T cell subtypes could not be achieved in the analysis. IBD patients shared fewer clonotypes with other individuals than healthy twins did, most markedly in patients showing signs of disease activity. Concordant and discordant twins showed no difference in repertoire similarity, possibly because of limited statistical power. TCRbeta repertoire diversity, by inverse Simpson index, was decreased in IBD patients compared with their healthy co-twins. Because patients received different immunosuppressive treatments, the repertoires may have picked up extra background noise and variability between individuals.

The library was generated by 5' RACE. Preparation of each TCR library used about 3,200 ng of total RNA. For each sample, cDNA synthesis with SMARTScribe reverse transcriptase was split into eight separate reactions. During cDNA synthesis, template switching was used to introduce unique molecular identifiers that contained a 6-nucleotide sample barcode. Amplification of TCRalpha and TCRbeta cDNA involved two nested PCRs of roughly 16 and 10 cycles, and each PCR was followed by bead purification. Before amplification, the cDNA was treated with uracil DNA-glycosylase and purified using the QIAquick PCR purification kit. In the second PCR, Illumina TruSeq-compatible adapters and sample-specific barcodes were added. TapeStation and Qubit were used to check library quality and concentration, and roughly 5 ng of each library went into the pool. Sequencing of pooled libraries was carried out on an Illumina HiSeq2500 single-index Rapid Run using 2 x 100 bp reads and custom sequencing primers. The original methods were these. MiGEC version 1.2.6 was used for UMI-based consensus assembly to correct PCR and sequencing errors. MiXCR version 2.1.1 handled V(D)J alignment, clonotype assembly and CDR3 extraction. To normalise gene usage, clonotype sharing and MAIT/NKT TCR abundance, the analysis used the top 1000, 10 000 and 20 000 clonotypes per sample. After downsampling to 27 000 UMIs, diversity was calculated as the inverse Simpson index using the vegan R package. Statistical testing used paired Mann-Whitney U tests on the discordant twin pairs and applied Benjamini-Hochberg correction for multiple testing. TCRdb reprocessed the reads into one record per CDR3 protein sequence, lacking DNA. The V and J calls shown here were made by TCRdb, not taken from the authors' results. The record for this sample contains some 150,000 distinct CDR3 sequences. The ten largest clones add up to roughly 2.3% of the sample.

This receptor was identified in a human donor with ulcerative colitis or Crohn's disease, or a healthy co-twin of an affected twin (not recorded which). The chain is assembled from TRBV28 and TRBJ2-1; TCRdb outputs TRBD1, but without DNA this stays unchecked. The material sequenced was blood. CDR3 loop: CASSLFRGDFDNEQFF.